The following is a T cell receptor beta chain sequence with its context. Its target is unknown. Germline lookup yields CDR1 MNHEY and CDR2 SMNVEV (reference sequence). The CDR3 is 14 amino acids. V was shortened by 6 bases and J by 0 bases, with 12 bases between the two germline ends. These data are taken from a study of naive and memory T cell subsets. Findings of the study overall: The power law exponent of TCR abundance differed between naive and memory cells. Diversity fell and Gini index rose from naive through CM, EM, EMRA.

Both TRBC1 and TRBC2 were covered by a beta constant-region primer of two equimolar oligonucleotides. The ligated cDNA underwent four PCR rounds using SP2 and nested alpha and beta constant-region primers. A 12-nucleotide UMI and the SP2 primer were added to the cDNA 3' end by oligonucleotide ligation. TCRdb recomputed calls from the UMI-ligation and nested PCR reads with MiXCR, one row per CDR3 protein. The sample lists thousands of distinct CDR3 sequences; less than 35% were seen once. After CD4 positive bead selection, the CD4-negative fraction gave CD8 T cells. The sample consisted of CD8+ TEMRA cells from blood. As to subset: effector memory re-expressing CD45RA, CD45RA+ CD27-. The V and J genes are TRBV27 and TRBJ2-7; tentative D call: TRBD1 (6 bases). The receptor comes from a human donor in good health. CDR3 nucleotides: TGTGCCAGCAGCCCTGACAGGAGCTCCTACGAGCAGTACTTC. Amino acids: CASSPDRSSYEQYF.